Below are 18 T cell receptor beta chains sequenced from a single sample in a study of T cell changes during pregnancy in multiple sclerosis. Repertoires were generated with immunoSEQ multiplex PCR, while TCRdb's copy carries only in-frame clones and drops some. The profile shows approximately 100,000 clones, about 91% of them singletons. The sequences come from peripheral blood, collected after pregnancy. These receptor sequences come from a female donor in good health, enrolled as a control in a pregnancy study.

V and J are TRBV4-1 and TRBJ2-2; D remains ambiguous. The CDR3 consists of 12 residues. Trimming shortened V by 1 base and J by 8 bases, and 5 bases separated the two germline ends. Germline-derived CDR1 and CDR2 are MGHRA and YSYEKL. CDR3 loop: CASSQGPGELFF. DNA of the CDR3: TGCGCCAGCAGCCAAGGTCCGGGGGAGCTGTTTTTT.

The chain uses TRBV6-1 and TRBJ1-6; maybe TRBD1 (5 bases). CDR3 size: 14 residues. Trimming left V 2 bases short and J 9 bases short, with 11 bases between. Germline-derived CDR1 and CDR2 are MNHNS and SASEGT. CDR3 DNA: TGTGCCAGCAGTGAACCGGGGAGGGGTTCACCCCTCCACTTT. Translated: CASSEPGRGSPLHF.

The chain combines TRBV7-9 with TRBJ2-7; 12 bases agree with TRBD2. J gave up 4 bases and V 5 bases, and 9 bases lay outside the gene matches. Germline lookup yields CDR1 SEHNR and CDR2 FQNEAQ (reference sequence). This CDR3 comprises 16 residues. The CDR3 bases are TGTGCCAGCAGCGAGGCTAGCGGGAGGGCCTTGTACGAGCAGTACTTC. It translates to CASSEASGRALYEQYF.

Turning to this clone: At one boundary the junction diverges from the germline segment, which might be a read error. The chain links TRBV7-7 to TRBJ2-3; D not resolved. This CDR3 has 13 amino acids. Germline V gene data show CDR1 as SSHAT and CDR2 as FNYEAQ (reference sequence). This chain's CDR3 is CASSISRTDTQYF. In DNA, the CDR3 is TGTGCTAGCAGTATTTCTAGGACAGATACGCAGTATTTT.

CDR3 nucleotides: TGTGCCAGCAAGGCGGCGGGTTTGGACATTCAGTACTTC. Encoded protein: CASKAAGLDIQYF. V and J are TRBV6-1 and TRBJ2-4; possibly TRBD2 for D (5 bases). The V gene lost 7 bases and the J gene lost 8 bases, with 15 bases spanning the gap. Germline CDR1 MNHNS, CDR2 SASEGT. The CDR3 length is 13 residues.

V gene TRBV9 combines with J gene TRBJ2-5; D is possibly TRBD1 (6 bases). The V gene lost 1 base and the J gene lost 7 bases, with 17 bases spanning the gap. The CDR3 spans 15 residues. The germline CDR1 and CDR2 sequences are SGDLS and YYNGEE. This CDR3 reads CASSVSIQGQGTQYF. The DNA for the CDR3 is TGTGCCAGCAGCGTATCGATACAGGGCCAGGGGACCCAGTACTTC.

CDR3 sequence: CASSSPGGPGELFF. In DNA, the CDR3 is TGTGCCAGCAGCTCACCGGGGGGCCCCGGGGAGCTGTTTTTT. The chain links TRBV7-9 to TRBJ2-2; the D gene is possibly TRBD2 (7 bases). The CDR3 extends over 14 amino acids. The V end lost 4 bases, the J end lost 6 bases, and 12 bases lay between the germline ends. Germline V CDR1 and CDR2: SEHNR, FQNEAQ (reference sequence).

This chain's CDR3 is CASSFQNSQTQYF. The CDR3 DNA sequence: TGTGCCAGCAGTTTTCAGAACAGTCAGACCCAGTACTTC. The genes are TRBV27 and TRBJ2-5, with D hard to call. The CDR3 extends over 13 amino acids. The V gene's germline CDR1 is MNHEY and CDR2 SMNVEV (reference sequence). V lost 3 bases and J lost 6, with 11 bases in between.

This clone was seen just once. V gene TRBV27 combines with J gene TRBJ2-7; TRBD1 matches at 11 bases. Germline lookup yields CDR1 MNHEY and CDR2 SMNVEV (reference sequence). The V segment lost 10 bases and the J segment 7 bases; nucleotides outside the gene matches: 9. There are 13 residues in the CDR3. The CDR3 DNA follows: TGTGCCACCCGGGACAGGGGGACGCGGGAGCAGTACTTC. It codes for CATRDRGTREQYF.

The chain carries TRBV27 and TRBJ2-1; D perhaps matches TRBD2 (6 bases). Germline CDR1 reads MNHEY; CDR2 reads SMNVEV (reference sequence). This CDR3 is 14 amino acids long. With 4 bases removed from V and 3 bases from J, the gap between germline ends came to 10 bases. The CDR3 reads CASSSRTIYNEQFF. CDR3 nucleotides: TGTGCCAGCAGTTCCCGGACTATCTACAATGAGCAGTTCTTC.

The V gene is TRBV10-2, the J gene TRBJ2-3; perhaps TRBD2 as D (6 bases). Trimming took 4 bases from V and 2 from J, leaving 16 bases between them. The germline gives CDR1 WSHSY, CDR2 SAAADI. The CDR3 consists of 16 residues. The chain's CDR3 is CASSAGTFQPTDTQYF. CDR3 in DNA: TGCGCCAGCAGTGCCGGGACTTTTCAACCCACAGATACGCAGTATTTT.

The rearrangement uses TRBV7-6 and TRBJ2-7; a possible D gene is TRBD1 (6 bases). The CDR3 extends over 17 amino acids. Per the germline V gene, CDR1 is SGHVS and CDR2 is FNYEAQ. The ends were cut back, 0 bases at V and 2 bases at J, with 17 bases in the middle. The CDR3 reads CASSLAVGGDHAYEQYF. Written as DNA, the CDR3 is TGTGCCAGCAGCTTAGCGGTTGGGGGCGATCACGCCTACGAGCAGTACTTC.

This clone was seen just once. This sequence joins TRBV5-1 and TRBJ2-1; 9 bases line up with TRBD1. The CDR3 is 15 amino acids. Looked up from germline, CDR1 is SGHRS and CDR2 is YFSETQ. After removal of 2 bases from V and 6 bases from J, the junction contained 6 bases not matched to a gene. The CDR3 is CASSLPGQGGNEQFF. CDR3 coding DNA: TGCGCCAGCAGCTTACCGGGACAGGGAGGCAATGAGCAGTTCTTC. Full variable domain (missing parts from reference TRBV5-1 and TRBJ2-1): KAGVTQTPRYLIKTRGQQVTLSCSPISGHRSVSWYQQTPGQGLQFLFEYFSETQRNKGNFPGRFSGRQFSNSRSEMNVSTLELGDSALYLCASSLPGQGGNEQFFGPGTRLTVL.

The chain uses TRBV18 and TRBJ2-1, with a possible D match to TRBD1 (6 bases). V was shortened by 4 bases and J by 0 bases, with 13 bases between the two germline ends. CDR1 is KGHSH and CDR2 is LQKENI in the germline V gene. The length of the CDR3 is 16 residues. The CDR3 spells CASSLQGVSSYNEQFF. The CDR3 DNA reads TGTGCCAGCTCACTACAGGGTGTGAGCTCCTACAATGAGCAGTTCTTC.

This clone has at least ten counts. The J gene is TRBJ1-1, the V gene TRBV6-4, with D possibly being TRBD1 (6 bases). The CDR3 loop spans 14 amino acids. Trimming pared 5 bases from V and 7 bases from J, leaving 17 bases between. Germline V CDR1 and CDR2: MRHNA, SNTAGT. The CDR3 protein is CASSPSGEKNEAFF. Written as DNA, the CDR3 is TGTGCCAGCAGTCCTTCAGGGGAGAAGAATGAAGCTTTCTTT.

This clone has a handful of counts. This chain links TRBV29-1 with TRBJ2-3; 11 bases are shared with TRBD2. V shed 6 bases, J shed 1 base, and the junction held 6 bases outside the gene matches. This CDR3 region has 15 residues. The germline V gene has CDR1 SQVTM and CDR2 ANQGSEA. Here the CDR3 reads CSVTSGRFGTDTQYF. The DNA of the CDR3 is TGCAGCGTCACTAGCGGGAGATTTGGCACAGATACGCAGTATTTT.

The chain uses TRBV15 and TRBJ2-3; the match to TRBD2 covers 7 bases. This CDR3 is built from 15 residues. The V gene's germline CDR1 is LNHNV and CDR2 YYDKDF (reference sequence). V gave up 0 bases and J gave up 1 base; unmatched junction bases: 1. The DNA for the CDR3 is TGTGCCACCAGCAGAGATCGGGGGGGCACAGATACGCAGTATTTT. This encodes CATSRDRGGTDTQYF.

This rearrangement joins TRBV14 to TRBJ1-1, with 10 nucleotides matching TRBD1. CDR1 is SGHDN, CDR2 FVKESK, per germline. The CDR3 contains 18 residues. The ends lost 4 bases at V and 5 bases at J; junction bases unmatched: 16. For the CDR3, the DNA is TGTGCCAGCAGCCCTCACTGGGTTATGGGACAGGGGATTACTGAAGCTTTCTTT. Its protein product is CASSPHWVMGQGITEAFF. Filled out from reference TRBV14 and TRBJ1-1, the complete variable domain reads EAGVTQFPSHSVIEKGQTVTLRCDPISGHDNLYWYRRVMGKEIKFLLHFVKESKQDESGMPNNRFLAERTGGTYSTLKVQPAELEDSGVYFCASSPHWVMGQGITEAFFGQGTRLTVV.